These 18 T cell receptor beta chains were all obtained from the same sample, sequenced in a study of blood T cell repertoires in COVID-19. The data were produced by immunoSEQ multiplex PCR, yet TCRdb's version contains in-frame clones alone and is incomplete. The sample lists almost 55,000 clones; 80% to 90% were seen once. The sample consisted of peripheral blood. The receptors come from a human donor in a cohort sampled during active COVID-19.

This clone was observed once. The chain is built from TRBV6-5 and TRBJ1-4; maybe TRBD1 (5 bases). The germline V gene encodes CDR1 MNHEY and CDR2 SVGAGI. Trimming left V 2 bases short and J 8 bases short, with 15 bases between. The CDR3 is 15 amino acids. The CDR3 region is CASSYRAGLGEKLFF. CDR3 nucleotides: TGTGCCAGCAGTTACAGGGCAGGGTTAGGAGAAAAACTGTTTTTT.

The rearrangement links TRBV7-8 to TRBJ2-5; 9 bases are shared with TRBD1. V was clipped by 3 bases and J by 4 bases; unmatched bases: 3. Germline V gene data show CDR1 as SGHVS and CDR2 as FQNEAQ. The CDR3 is made up of 14 amino acids. The DNA for the CDR3 is TGTGCCAGCAGCTTCACGGGACAGGGAGAGACCCAGTACTTC. Translation: CASSFTGQGETQYF. Combining the CDR3 with reference TRBV7-8 and TRBJ2-5 gives the whole variable domain GAGVSQSPRYKVAKRGQDVALRCDPISGHVSLFWYQQALGQGPEFLTYFQNEAQLDKSGLPSDRFFAERPEGSVSTLKIQRTQQEDSAVYLCASSFTGQGETQYFGPGTRLLVL.

The rearrangement joins TRBV7-3 to TRBJ2-3; TRBD2 matches 9 bases. Per germline, CDR1 SGHTA and CDR2 FQGTGA. V lost 4 bases to trimming and J lost 3 bases; unmatched junction nucleotides: 5. The CDR3 is made up of 15 amino acids. The CDR3 sequence is CASSSSGDRTDTQYF. The CDR3 DNA reads TGTGCCAGCAGCTCTAGCGGGGATAGAACAGATACGCAGTATTTT.

This chain connects TRBV5-4 to TRBJ1-5; D gene uncertain. CDR3 length: 13 amino acids. The germline V gene has CDR1 SGHNT and CDR2 YYREEE (reference sequence). The ends were cut back, 2 bases at V and 7 bases at J, with 10 bases in the middle. CDR3 protein: CASSLNGGQPQHF. The CDR3 DNA reads as TGTGCCAGCAGCTTAAATGGCGGGCAGCCCCAGCATTTT.

The chain has TRBV5-1 and TRBJ2-2, with a weak D call TRBD1 (5 bases). The CDR3 is 14 amino acids. Trimming pared 4 bases from V and 2 bases from J, leaving 9 bases between. Per germline, CDR1 SGHRS and CDR2 YFSETQ. The CDR3 nucleotides are TGCGCCAGCAGCGCAGGGATCAACACCGGGGAGCTGTTTTTT. As protein: CASSAGINTGELFF.

This clone appeared once. The chain carries TRBV5-1 and TRBJ2-7; 7 bases line up with TRBD1. Looked up from germline, CDR1 is SGHRS and CDR2 is YFSETQ. J gave up 1 base and V 4 bases, and 11 bases lay outside the gene matches. The CDR3 has 16 residues. The chain's CDR3 is CASSKGTGDVSYEQYF. The CDR3 DNA sequence: TGCGCCAGCAGCAAAGGAACAGGGGACGTTTCCTACGAGCAGTACTTC.

The gene calls are TRBV5-1 and TRBJ2-7; 8 positions match TRBD1. Trimming cost V 4 bases and J 3 bases; bases outside gene matches: 6. This CDR3 has 14 amino acids. Germline V gene lookup returns CDR1 SGHRS and CDR2 YFSETQ. The CDR3 loop is CASSRGQAYYEQYF. CDR3 nucleotide sequence: TGCGCCAGCAGCCGGGGACAGGCTTACTACGAGCAGTACTTC.

J is TRBJ2-2 and V is TRBV10-3; perhaps TRBD1 as D (6 bases). The CDR3 is 13 residues long. Trimming removed 3 bases from V and 4 bases from J, with 6 bases in between. Germline V gene data show CDR1 as ENHRY and CDR2 as SYGVKD. The CDR3 nucleotides read TGTGCCATCAGTGAAGGGGGCACCGGGGAGCTGTTTTTT. This translates into CAISEGGTGELFF.

The chain uses TRBV11-2 and TRBJ1-5; no reliable D call. The germline V gene encodes CDR1 SGHAT and CDR2 FQNNGV. V was shortened by 8 bases and J by 7 bases, with 24 bases between the two germline ends. There are 16 residues in the CDR3. The CDR3 sequence: CASSRVGGFGMQPQHF. The CDR3 DNA sequence: TGTGCCAGCTCACGAGTAGGCGGGTTCGGGATGCAGCCCCAGCATTTT.

This rearrangement joins TRBV19 to TRBJ1-3; D call uncertain. Trimming removed 10 bases at V and 0 bases at J, with 10 bases between. The germline CDR1 and CDR2 sequences are LNHDA and SQIVND (reference sequence). The CDR3 has 13 residues. CDR3 bases: TGTGCCACTAAGAGGGACTCTGGAAACACCATATATTTT. Protein sequence: CATKRDSGNTIYF.

CDR3 bases: TGTGCCAGCAGCCTATATTCACAGGGTTTGTTTTCACCCCTCCACTTT. Protein sequence: CASSLYSQGLFSPLHF. V usage is TRBV7-2 and J usage is TRBJ1-6, with D possibly TRBD1 on 6 matching bases. The CDR3 consists of 16 residues. V shed 5 bases and J shed 9 bases, with 20 bases lying between them. Germline CDR1 reads SGHTA; CDR2 reads FQGNSA.

This chain joins TRBV10-3 and TRBJ2-6, with 10 bases aligning to TRBD1. Germline V CDR1 and CDR2: ENHRY, SYGVKD. This CDR3 region has 18 residues. Trimming at V came to 6 bases and at J to 4 bases, leaving 12 bases not matched to a gene. CDR3 in amino acids: CAIRPGQGSLEGANVLTF. The CDR3 DNA follows: TGTGCCATCAGGCCGGGACAGGGGAGTTTGGAAGGGGCCAACGTCCTGACTTTC.

As concerns this clone: The same CDR3 can be traced to other DNA sequences in this sample. The chain uses TRBV4-1 and TRBJ2-2, with D possibly TRBD2 on 5 matching bases. Germline CDR1 MGHRA, CDR2 YSYEKL. V was cut by 1 base and J by 1 base, with 7 bases left in between. The CDR3 loop spans 15 amino acids. In DNA, the CDR3 is TGCGCCAGCAGCCAAGGAGGGCTGAACACCGGGGAGCTGTTTTTT. Translation: CASSQGGLNTGELFF.

The chain joins TRBV5-1 to TRBJ2-1; D perhaps matches TRBD1 (6 bases). Germline V gene sequence: CDR1 SGHRS, CDR2 YFSETQ. This CDR3 comprises 15 residues. Trimming took 5 bases from V and 6 from J, leaving 18 bases between them. The CDR3 sequence: CASSLAFGQINEQFF. The CDR3 coding sequence is TGCGCCAGCAGTTTAGCCTTTGGACAGATCAATGAGCAGTTCTTC.

V usage is TRBV3-1 (or the pseudogene TRBV3-2) and J usage is TRBJ1-4; D is undetermined. The CDR3 consists of 13 residues. The germline CDR1 and CDR2 sequences are LGHDT and YNNKEL (reference sequence). Trimming removed 2 bases from V and 8 bases from J, with 9 bases in between. The CDR3 here is CASSQMTGEKLFF. DNA for the CDR3: TGTGCCAGCAGCCAAATGACGGGGGAAAAACTGTTTTTT.

The rearrangement joins TRBV6-6 to TRBJ2-7; possibly TRBD1 for D (6 bases). The germline V gene encodes CDR1 MNHNY and CDR2 SVGAGI (reference sequence). This CDR3 has 15 residues. V lost 4 bases to trimming and J lost 0 bases, with 13 bases between them. As DNA, the CDR3 is TGTGCCAGCAGTTCCCCGGGACAAAGCTCCTACGAGCAGTACTTC. Its translation is CASSSPGQSSYEQYF.

The V gene is TRBV4-1, the J gene TRBJ2-2; 13 bases match TRBD2. Germline lookup yields CDR1 MGHRA and CDR2 YSYEKL. The length of the CDR3 is 15 residues. V shed 4 bases, J shed 7 bases, and the junction held 3 bases outside the gene matches. The chain's CDR3 is CASSRTSGSGGELFF. The CDR3 DNA follows: TGCGCCAGCAGCCGGACTAGCGGGAGCGGCGGGGAGCTGTTTTTT.

V is TRBV7-2 and J is TRBJ1-2; 12 nucleotides line up with TRBD1. The CDR3 has 15 amino acids. Losses at the gene ends were 4 bases for V and 7 bases for J; bases not matched to a gene: 7. Per the germline V gene, CDR1 is SGHTA and CDR2 is FQGNSA. CDR3 sequence (DNA): TGTGCCAGCAGCTCACCGGGACAGGGGGCGCGTGGCTACACCTTC. This translates into CASSSPGQGARGYTF.